These 20 T cell receptor beta chains originate from one sample sequenced in a study of PD-1 blockade in classical Hodgkin lymphoma. Time point of the sample: newly diagnosed, previously untreated cHL patient sample. Thawed PBMCs were the source of CD4+ T cells, purified by magnetic negative selection. Some clones are missing from TCRdb's copy, which holds only in-frame ones; the method was immunoSEQ multiplex PCR. This table has 20,000 to 30,000 clones, more than 80% appearing once. Sequencing input: CD4+ T cells from blood. The source of these receptors is a human donor with classical Hodgkin lymphoma.

This sequence joins TRBV5-6 and TRBJ2-2; no reliable D call. This CDR3 is 13 amino acids long. The germline V and J ends were trimmed by 7 bases and 6 bases, with 13 bases remaining between them. CDR1 SGHDT and CDR2 YYEEEE come from the germline V gene. The CDR3 sequence: CASLRLYAGELFF. The CDR3, as DNA: TGTGCCAGCTTAAGGCTCTACGCCGGGGAGCTGTTTTTT.

J is TRBJ2-7 and V is TRBV2, with 9 bases lining up with TRBD1. Unmatched junction bases numbered 6, after V lost 5 bases and J lost 4 bases. CDR3 length: 14 residues. Looked up from germline, CDR1 is SNHLY and CDR2 is FYNNEI. The CDR3 DNA sequence: TGTGCCAGCAGTATCGGGGGGACAGGGTACGAGCAGTACTTC. Its translation is CASSIGGTGYEQYF. Full variable domain (outside the CDR3, taken from reference TRBV2 and TRBJ2-7): EPEVTQTPSHQVTQMGQEVILRCVPISNHLYFYWYRQILGQKVEFLVSFYNNEISEKSEIFDDQFSVERPDGSNFTLKIRSTKLEDSAMYFCASSIGGTGYEQYFGPGTRLTVT.

The chain recombines TRBV11-3 with TRBJ2-7; no clear D gene. Between the trimmed V and J ends, which lost 0 bases and 4 bases, there was a span of 4 bases. CDR3 length: 12 amino acids. Germline values: CDR1 SGHNT, CDR2 YENEEA. CDR3 amino acids: CASSLEGYEQYF. The DNA for the CDR3 is TGTGCCAGCAGCTTAGAGGGGTACGAGCAGTACTTC.

The chain has TRBV5-1 and TRBJ2-1; 7 positions agree with TRBD1. This CDR3 has 13 amino acids. The V and J ends lost 6 bases and 6 bases, in that order; junction bases with no gene match: 6. Looked up from germline, CDR1 is SGHRS and CDR2 is YFSETQ. This CDR3 is CASNAGGINEQFF. CDR3 DNA: TGCGCCAGCAACGCAGGGGGAATCAATGAGCAGTTCTTC.

The chain joins TRBV29-1 to TRBJ2-7; 7 bases match TRBD1. The germline V gene has CDR1 SQVTM and CDR2 ANQGSEA. Germline trimming cut 0 bases from V and 2 bases from J; bases unmatched to any gene: 7. The CDR3 length is 15 residues. This CDR3 is CSVEDRAGGTYEQYF. The CDR3 DNA follows: TGCAGCGTTGAAGATCGGGCAGGGGGAACCTACGAGCAGTACTTC.

The chain couples TRBV11-2 to TRBJ1-1; TRBD1 agrees at 7 bases. Germline CDR1 reads SGHAT; CDR2 reads FQNNGV. The length of the CDR3 is 15 residues. The J segment lost 5 bases and the V segment lost 5 bases, leaving 11 bases of the junction unmatched. CDR3 in DNA: TGTGCCAGCAGCCCCAGGGGGGTGGAGGGGACTGAAGCTTTCTTT. Its protein product is CASSPRGVEGTEAFF.

The rearrangement uses TRBV7-2 and TRBJ2-7, with D perhaps TRBD1 (6 bases). The CDR3 totals 16 residues. CDR1 and CDR2 from the germline V gene are SGHTA and FQGNSA. Trimming stripped 5 bases from V and 6 bases from J, with 23 bases between. CDR3 DNA sequence: TGTGCCAGCAGCCTCCCTTACGGGACATCGTCGGTCGAGCAGTACTTC. Translating it yields CASSLPYGTSSVEQYF.

This sequence joins TRBV7-8 and TRBJ1-1; a possible D gene is TRBD1 (6 bases). The length of the CDR3 is 17 residues. Germline assignment: CDR1 SGHVS and CDR2 FQNEAQ. V was shortened by 1 base and J by 1 base, with 16 bases between the two germline ends. The CDR3 DNA follows: TGTGCCAGCAGCTTAGGACCGGGGGCGGTTGGGAACACTGAAGCTTTCTTT. It codes for CASSLGPGAVGNTEAFF.

The rearrangement links TRBV7-3 to TRBJ2-2, with D possibly called TRBD1 or TRBD2 (6 bases each). V lost 3 bases and J 5 bases, leaving 16 bases between the germline ends. This CDR3 is built from 16 residues. Germline values: CDR1 SGHTA, CDR2 FQGTGA. CDR3 loop: CASSFPRGGSTGELFF. CDR3 DNA sequence: TGTGCCAGCAGCTTCCCCCGAGGGGGGTCGACCGGGGAGCTGTTTTTT.

This sequence joins TRBV7-7 and TRBJ2-2; D unresolved. Germline V CDR1 and CDR2: SSHAT, FNYEAQ (reference sequence). This CDR3 contains 15 residues. V was trimmed by 1 base and J by 5 bases, leaving 11 bases between them. The CDR3 is CASSLVLADTGELFF. CDR3 sequence (DNA): TGTGCCAGCAGCTTAGTTTTGGCGGATACCGGGGAGCTGTTTTTT.

V is TRBV10-2 and J is TRBJ2-7; 10 bases agree with TRBD1. The germline V gene encodes CDR1 WSHSY and CDR2 SAAADI. Trimming took 3 bases from V and 6 from J; bases not matched to a gene: 11. The length of the CDR3 is 16 residues. The CDR3 nucleotides are TGCGCCAGCAGTGACCAATCGGGACAGGGGTCGGGCGAGCAGTACTTC. Its translation: CASSDQSGQGSGEQYF.

The rearrangement uses TRBV10-1 and TRBJ1-4; D unclear. The CDR3 sequence is 16 residues long. Germline-derived CDR1 and CDR2 are WNHNN and SYGVQD (reference sequence). Trimming stripped 5 bases from V and 3 bases from J, with 16 bases between. CDR3 DNA sequence: TGCGCCAGCAGTAAGCCGACGCATCCACCTAATGAAAAACTGTTTTTT. It codes for CASSKPTHPPNEKLFF.

The rearrangement uses TRBV14 and TRBJ2-3; 7 positions agree with TRBD1. V gave up 0 bases and J gave up 0 bases; unmatched junction bases: 3. The germline V gene has CDR1 SGHDN and CDR2 FVKESK. The CDR3 is made up of 16 amino acids. CDR3 residues: CASSQDRTGSTDTQYF. CDR3 sequence (DNA): TGTGCCAGCAGCCAAGACCGGACAGGTAGCACAGATACGCAGTATTTT.

The DNA for the CDR3 is TGTGCCAGCAGTTCCTTAAAACCCCTCGGCTCTGGAAACACCATATATTTT. This encodes CASSSLKPLGSGNTIYF. J is TRBJ1-3 and V is TRBV28, with D uncertain. The CDR3 is 17 residues long. Germline assignment: CDR1 MDHEN and CDR2 SYDVKM. Deletions cut 4 bases from V and 0 bases from J, with 16 bases between.

This chain joins TRBV5-8 and TRBJ2-7; 11 positions match TRBD2. Trimming removed 4 bases from V and 6 bases from J; junction bases left unmatched: 12. CDR1 and CDR2 (germline): SGHTS, YDEGEE. The CDR3 is 16 residues long. The CDR3 loop reads CASSRELSGGGREQYF. The CDR3 DNA is TGTGCCAGCAGCCGGGAGCTTAGCGGGGGGGGACGCGAGCAGTACTTC.

The CDR3 sequence is CASSQDVSLWGGSKQETQYF. CDR3 coding DNA: TGCGCCAGCAGCCAAGATGTCAGCCTTTGGGGGGGATCGAAACAAGAGACCCAGTACTTC. The chain joins TRBV4-3 to TRBJ2-5, with TRBD2 matching 7 bases. This CDR3 has 20 amino acids. J gave up 2 bases and V 0 bases, and 18 bases lay outside the gene matches. Germline V gene data show CDR1 as LGHNA and CDR2 as YSLEER.

This clone has just one count. The gene calls are TRBV7-3 and TRBJ2-2; 8 nucleotides line up with TRBD2. Germline CDR1 reads SGHTA; CDR2 reads FQGTGA. The J segment lost 4 bases and the V segment lost 5 bases, leaving 9 bases of the junction unmatched. This CDR3 has 16 residues. In DNA, the CDR3 is TGTGCCAGCAGCGATCCGGGGACTAGGGTCACCGGGGAGCTGTTTTTT. Translated, it gives CASSDPGTRVTGELFF.

The chain combines TRBV10-2 with TRBJ2-3, with TRBD2 matching over 8 bases. The CDR3 extends over 15 amino acids. CDR1 WSHSY and CDR2 SAAADI come from the germline V gene. Trimming at V came to 6 bases and at J to 3 bases, leaving 8 bases not matched to a gene. This chain's CDR3 is CASSPGGVRTDTQYF. The CDR3 DNA follows: TGCGCCAGCAGCCCGGGGGGGGTAAGGACAGATACGCAGTATTTT.

The CDR3 region is CASSYSVDQPQHF. Here the CDR3 DNA reads TGTGCCAGCAGTTACTCGGTGGATCAGCCCCAGCATTTT. The rearrangement links TRBV6-5 to TRBJ1-5; D is unresolved. CDR1 and CDR2 from the germline V gene are MNHEY and SVGAGI. The V and J ends lost 0 bases and 5 bases respectively, with 5 bases between them. The CDR3 is made up of 13 amino acids.

The CDR3 is CASSQGRQREKLFF. CDR3 in DNA: TGTGCCAGCAGCCAAGGGCGGCAGAGGGAAAAACTGTTTTTT. This chain uses TRBV14 with TRBJ1-4; D is unclear. This CDR3 is built from 14 residues. The germline V gene has CDR1 SGHDN and CDR2 FVKESK. With 1 base removed from V and 8 bases from J, the gap between germline ends came to 11 bases. Filled out from reference TRBV14 and TRBJ1-4, the complete variable domain reads EAGVTQFPSHSVIEKGQTVTLRCDPISGHDNLYWYRRVMGKEIKFLLHFVKESKQDESGMPNNRFLAERTGGTYSTLKVQPAELEDSGVYFCASSQGRQREKLFFGSGTQLSVL.